This passage covers 7 T cell receptor beta chains from one sample sequenced in a study of T cell responses to AZD1222 COVID-19 vaccine. Using immunoSEQ multiplex PCR, the repertoire was profiled, and TCRdb retains in-frame clones only, with some absent. The table includes more than 95,000 clones, roughly 82% detected once. This specimen was peripheral blood, taken 28 days after the second AZD1222 dose. All receptors come from an adult who received the AZD1222 COVID-19 vaccine.

The chain couples TRBV3-1 (or the pseudogene TRBV3-2) to TRBJ1-2; TRBD1 is a possible D gene (5 bases). The CDR3 length is 15 residues. V lost 0 bases and J 6 bases, leaving 14 bases between the germline ends. CDR1 and CDR2 from the germline V gene are LGHDT and YNNKEL (reference sequence). The CDR3 coding sequence is TGTGCCAGCAGCCAAGAAATTGGGGGGTGGGATGGCTACACCTTC. It translates to CASSQEIGGWDGYTF.

As concerns this clone: An end of the junction differs from the germline gene, which may be a read error. The chain combines TRBV3-1 (or the pseudogene TRBV3-2) with TRBJ1-2, with D tentatively TRBD1 (5 bases). This CDR3 has 12 residues. Germline CDR1 is LGHDT and CDR2 is YNNKEL (reference sequence). The DNA of the CDR3 is TGTGCCAGCAGCCAAGCCGAAGGGACCCCTAGATTC. Amino acid sequence: CASSQAEGTPRF.

This chain joins TRBV9 and TRBJ1-2; TRBD1 agrees at 8 bases. V trimming: 4 bases; J trimming: 8 bases; junction bases outside the gene matches: 13. The CDR3 contains 15 residues. From germline, CDR1 is SGDLS and CDR2 YYNGEE. The CDR3 protein is CASSLQDRDKGGYTF. The CDR3, as DNA: TGTGCCAGCAGCCTCCAGGACAGGGATAAAGGAGGCTACACCTTC.

The chain links TRBV7-9 to TRBJ1-2; D call uncertain. CDR1 SEHNR and CDR2 FQNEAQ come from the germline V gene (reference sequence). The CDR3 loop spans 14 amino acids. V was trimmed by 3 bases and J by 0 bases, leaving 8 bases between them. The CDR3 sequence: CASSFGISNYGYTF. CDR3 in DNA: TGTGCCAGCAGCTTTGGCATATCTAACTATGGCTACACCTTC.

This clone was seen once. The chain recombines TRBV19 with TRBJ2-7; tentative D call: TRBD1 (5 bases). Trimming left V 3 bases short and J 3 bases short, with 9 bases between. CDR3 length: 13 amino acids. Germline CDR1 LNHDA, CDR2 SQIVND (reference sequence). The CDR3: CASSINRGYEQYF. CDR3 sequence (DNA): TGTGCCAGTAGTATCAATAGGGGCTACGAGCAGTACTTC.

This chain uses TRBV6-6 with TRBJ1-1; 7 nucleotides match TRBD1. CDR3 length equals 16 residues. Per germline, CDR1 MNHNY and CDR2 SVGAGI (reference sequence). V lost 5 bases to trimming and J lost 3 bases; unmatched junction nucleotides: 12. The CDR3 DNA is TGTGCCAGCAGTCGAAGACAGGGTGTAACGGACACTGAAGCTTTCTTT. Its translation: CASSRRQGVTDTEAFF.

This clone was found a few times. The rearrangement uses TRBV30 and TRBJ2-7, with 8 bases fitting TRBD1. Germline CDR1 and CDR2: GTSNPN and SVGIG (reference sequence). The trim removed 1 base at V and 10 bases at J, leaving 3 bases unmatched. The CDR3 has 11 residues. DNA for the CDR3: TGTGCCTGGAGTGGTGGACAGGGACAGTACTTC. Translated: CAWSGGQGQYF.